The 21 T cell receptor beta chains reported below all come from one sample, sequenced in a study of kidney transplant recipient with SARS-CoV-2 infection. Via MiXCR, TCRdb re-called the reads, giving one row per CDR3 protein. The sample lists under 250,000 distinct CDR3 sequences; more than 25% were seen once. The material sequenced was a blood sample, taken at baseline and between days 110 and 120 from a kidney transplant recipient. These receptors were collected from a male patient in his thirties who had COVID-19 and was a kidney transplant recipient. Some T cells may be supplied by the graft donor.

For this clonotype: With a much larger clone just one base away, this may be a read error. V is TRBV7-7 and J is TRBJ1-2; no definite D call. CDR1 SSHAT and CDR2 FNYEAQ come from the germline V gene (reference sequence). V dropped 4 bases and J dropped 4 bases, with 22 bases sitting between them. This CDR3 is 17 amino acids long. The DNA of the CDR3 is TGTGCCAGCAGCTGGATCAATAAGTGCCGAAGGACCTATGGCTACACCTTC. Residues: CASSWINKCRRTYGYTF. Variable domain in full (rest from reference TRBV7-7 and TRBJ1-2): GAGVSQSPRYKVTKRGQDVTLRCDPISSHATLYWYQQALGQGPEFLTYFNYEAQPDKSGLPSDRFSAERPEGSISTLTIQRTEQRDSAMYRCASSWINKCRRTYGYTFGSGTRLTVV.

A word on this clonotype: This clone may be a read error of a much larger clone one base away. This chain links TRBV7-9 with TRBJ1-3; D gene unclear. Germline V gene data show CDR1 as SEHNR and CDR2 as FQNEAQ (reference sequence). The V and J ends lost 8 bases and 2 bases respectively, with 10 bases between them. This CDR3 is built from 13 residues. This CDR3 is CASGANAGNTIYF. The CDR3 coding sequence is TGTGCCAGCGGCGCAAACGCTGGAAACACCATATATTTT.

Points on this clonotype: A single base separates this from a much larger clone, so it may be a read error. The chain recombines TRBV6-5 with TRBJ2-5; either TRBD1 or TRBD2 may supply D (5 bases each). The tail of the sequence fits TRBJ2-7 better, so the J call may be wrong. Germline assignment: CDR1 MNHEY and CDR2 SVGAGI. The CDR3 is 12 residues long. The CDR3 loop reads CASERGSYEQYF. The DNA of the CDR3 is TGTGCCAGCGAGAGGGGATCCTACGAGCAGTACTTC.

About this clonotype itself: This sequence may be a read error, since a much larger clone differs from it by one base. This sequence joins TRBV6-5 and TRBJ1-1, with 7 bases aligning to TRBD1. The CDR3 length is 14 residues. CDR1 MNHEY and CDR2 SVGAGI come from the germline V gene. Written as DNA, the CDR3 is TGTGCCAGCAGTTACTCACAGGGGAACACTGGAGCTTTCTTT. Translation: CASSYSQGNTGAFF.

This clonotype was observed many times. The chain combines TRBV6-5 with TRBJ1-1, with 11 bases aligning to TRBD1. CDR1 is MNHEY, CDR2 SVGAGI, per germline. The V and J ends lost 5 bases and 1 base, in that order; junction bases with no gene match: 3. The CDR3 length is 15 residues. Written as DNA, the CDR3 is TGTGCCAGCAGTGCCGGGACAGGGGGGAACACTGAAGCTTTCTTT. Translated, it gives CASSAGTGGNTEAFF.

In its sample, this clonotype was seen many times. The chain joins TRBV5-1 to TRBJ1-1; the D is unclear. CDR1 is SGHRS, CDR2 YFSETQ, per germline. This CDR3 region has 17 residues. The V and J ends lost 1 base and 4 bases respectively, with 20 bases between them. The CDR3 DNA follows: TGCGCCAGCAGCTTGAGAGCCCTCGGGCCCTCGGGCACTGAAGCTTTCTTT. It is translated as CASSLRALGPSGTEAFF. Complete variable domain (other parts from reference TRBV5-1 and TRBJ1-1): KAGVTQTPRYLIKTRGQQVTLSCSPISGHRSVSWYQQTPGQGLQFLFEYFSETQRNKGNFPGRFSGRQFSNSRSEMNVSTLELGDSALYLCASSLRALGPSGTEAFFGQGTRLTVV.

As to this clonotype: This could be a read error, since a much larger clone is one nucleotide away. J is TRBJ2-1 and V is TRBV12-5; no clear D gene. Germline loops: CDR1 LGHNT, CDR2 FRNRAP. V was trimmed by 6 bases and J by 12 bases, leaving 12 bases between them. This CDR3 region has 11 residues. In DNA form, the CDR3 reads TGTGCTAGTGGACGCAACGGGCTGCAGTTCTTC. It translates to CASGRNGLQFF.

In DNA form, the CDR3 reads TGTGCCAGCAGTGACGCGGGGGGCACAGATACGCAGTATTTT. It codes for CASSDAGGTDTQYF. This sequence joins TRBV6-2 or TRBV6-3 and TRBJ2-3; 7 positions match TRBD2. The CDR3 totals 14 residues. CDR1 is MNHEY and CDR2 is SVGEGT in the germline V gene. The V segment lost 5 bases and the J segment 1 base; nucleotides outside the gene matches: 3.

The genes are TRBV21-1 and TRBJ2-3. TRBV21-1 is recorded as a pseudogene. The CDR3 sequence is 17 residues long. The CDR3 bases are TGTGCCAGCAGCCAACCCGTAGCTACAGTCATGAAAGATACGCAGTATTTT. Its protein product is CASSQPVATVMKDTQYF.

This clonotype was seen many times. The chain employs TRBV7-7 and TRBJ1-2; D gene uncertain. Looked up from germline, CDR1 is SSHAT and CDR2 is FNYEAQ (reference sequence). The V end was cut by 5 bases, the J end by 4 bases, with 23 bases between. The CDR3 consists of 17 residues. DNA for the CDR3: TGTGCCAGCAGCCCCGTCGGTAAGTGCCGAAAGACCTATGGCTACACCTTC. It is translated as CASSPVGKCRKTYGYTF.

Ten or more counts support this clonotype. The CDR3 sequence: CASSTSSPISFSETQYF. In DNA, the CDR3 is TGTGCCAGCAGCACGAGTTCTCCCATTTCTTTCTCTGAGACCCAGTACTTC. J is TRBJ2-5 and V is TRBV3-1; D uncertain. The CDR3 is 17 residues long. The germline V gene has CDR1 LGHDT and CDR2 YNNKEL (reference sequence). Trimming removed 5 bases from V and 5 bases from J, with 24 bases in between.

The chain couples TRBV5-1 to TRBJ2-5; 9 bases align to TRBD2. There are 17 residues in the CDR3. Germline V gives CDR1 SGHRS, CDR2 YFSETQ. The V gene end was trimmed by 0 bases and the J gene end by 1 base; junction bases not matched to a gene: 7. The chain's CDR3 is CASSLAGLATLQETQYF. Written as DNA, the CDR3 is TGCGCCAGCAGCTTGGCTGGACTAGCGACCCTCCAAGAGACCCAGTACTTC.

Concerning this clonotype: This may stem from a read error, because a much larger clone lies one nucleotide away. The V call is TRBV12-2, the J call TRBJ1-2. TRBV12-2 is shown as a pseudogene. The CDR3 consists of 17 residues. CDR3 DNA sequence: TGTGCAGGTCGCATATCTTTGACTCCACGAAAGACCTATGGCTACACCTTC. Translating it yields CAGRISLTPRKTYGYTF.

This clonotype has ten or more counts. This chain joins TRBV12-3 or TRBV12-4 and TRBJ2-5; D is unresolved. Trimming removed 6 bases from V and 7 bases from J, with 15 bases in between. The CDR3 length is 13 residues. CDR3 sequence (DNA): TGTGCCAGCAGGTACCAGCAAGTAGGGACCCAGTACTTC. Amino acid sequence: CASRYQQVGTQYF.

This clonotype was found many times. Written as DNA, the CDR3 is TGTGCCAGCAGCCCAGGACGACAAAGGGCGCGGAGATACGAGCAGTACTTC. Translated, it gives CASSPGRQRARRYEQYF. This chain joins TRBV14 and TRBJ2-7; no clear D gene. This CDR3 is built from 17 residues. CDR1 is SGHDN and CDR2 is FVKESK in the germline V gene. The V gene lost 4 bases and the J gene lost 4 bases, with 23 bases spanning the gap.

This clonotype showed up many times. This sequence joins TRBV5-5 and TRBJ1-1; D unresolved. The CDR3 is 13 amino acids. V gave up 1 base and J gave up 3 bases, with 7 bases separating them. Per the germline V gene, CDR1 is SGHKS and CDR2 is YYEKEE (reference sequence). In DNA, the CDR3 is TGTGCCAGCAGCTTGAGGTCTGACACTGAAGCTTTCTTT. This gives the protein CASSLRSDTEAFF. Full variable domain (remainder filled in from reference TRBV5-5 and TRBJ1-1): DAGVTQSPTHLIKTRGQQVTLRCSPISGHKSVSWYQQVLGQGPQFIFQYYEKEERGRGNFPDRFSARQFPNYSSELNVNALLLGDSALYLCASSLRSDTEAFFGQGTRLTVV.

This clonotype was detected many times. The V gene is TRBV16, the J gene TRBJ1-2; D remains ambiguous. Germline CDR1 reads KGHSY; CDR2 reads FQNENV. The CDR3 length is 17 residues. V was shortened by 5 bases and J by 4 bases, with 23 bases between the two germline ends. In DNA, the CDR3 is TGTGCCAGCAGCGCATCTCCGGTCGTTAGAAAGACCTATGGCTACACCTTC. Its translation is CASSASPVVRKTYGYTF.

This clonotype was found many times. V usage is TRBV7-4 and J usage is TRBJ1-2; D remains ambiguous. The CDR3 consists of 17 residues. Germline V CDR1 and CDR2: SGHVT, SQSDAQ. The ends were cut back, 5 bases at V and 4 bases at J, with 23 bases in the middle. As DNA, the CDR3 is TGTGCCAGCAGCCGTCTCCGTTCAGCTCGAAAGACCTATGGCTACACCTTC. Protein product: CASSRLRSARKTYGYTF.

This clonotype was seen many times. The rearrangement joins TRBV7-8 to TRBJ2-3; D not resolved. This CDR3 region has 16 residues. V was clipped by 2 bases and J by 0 bases, with 12 bases between them. Per the germline V gene, CDR1 is SGHVS and CDR2 is FQNEAQ. CDR3 residues: CASSLSLRRSTDTQYF. For the CDR3, the DNA is TGTGCCAGCAGCTTATCCCTGCGCCGAAGCACAGATACGCAGTATTTT.

This clonotype was seen at least ten times. V is TRBV9 and J is TRBJ2-7, with TRBD1 matching over 9 bases. CDR3 length: 14 amino acids. The junction had 7 bases not matched to a gene; V was cut back by 3 bases and J by 6 bases. Germline V gene sequence: CDR1 SGDLS, CDR2 YYNGEE. This CDR3 is CASSGSRTGAEQYF. In DNA form, the CDR3 reads TGTGCCAGCAGCGGAAGCCGGACAGGGGCCGAGCAGTACTTC.

This clonotype occurred many times. The V call is TRBV6-5, the J call TRBJ1-2; D is undetermined. The V and J ends lost 0 bases and 2 bases respectively, with 16 bases between them. Germline-derived CDR1 and CDR2 are MNHEY and SVGAGI. This CDR3 comprises 17 residues. CDR3 DNA: TGTGCCAGCAGTTACTCTGCCCGCCCGAGGATAAACTATGGCTACACCTTC. It encodes CASSYSARPRINYGYTF.